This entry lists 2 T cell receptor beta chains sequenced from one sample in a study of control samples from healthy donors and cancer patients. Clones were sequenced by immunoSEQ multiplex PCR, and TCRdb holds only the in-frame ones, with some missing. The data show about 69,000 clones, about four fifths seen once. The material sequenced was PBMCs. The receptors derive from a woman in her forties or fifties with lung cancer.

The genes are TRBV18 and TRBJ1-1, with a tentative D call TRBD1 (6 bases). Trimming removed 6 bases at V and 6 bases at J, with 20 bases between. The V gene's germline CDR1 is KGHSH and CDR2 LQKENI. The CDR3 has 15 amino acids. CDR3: CASSQRSRGSAEAFF. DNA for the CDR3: TGTGCCAGCTCCCAGCGCAGCAGGGGTTCGGCTGAAGCTTTCTTT.

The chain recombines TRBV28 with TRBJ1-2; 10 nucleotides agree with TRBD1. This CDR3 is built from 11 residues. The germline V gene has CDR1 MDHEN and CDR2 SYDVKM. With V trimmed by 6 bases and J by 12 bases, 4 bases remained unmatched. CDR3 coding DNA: TGTGCCAGCAGGAGGGGGACAGGGGACACCTTC. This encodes CASRRGTGDTF.